This T cell receptor (beta chain) originates from a study of spatial heterogeneity in lung cancer. Study overall: Beta-chain sequences consistently outnumbered alpha-chain sequences in detection. In tumor regions TCR transcript counts correlated strongly with a matched bulk RNA-seq T cell module score.

TCRdb passed the 5' RACE reads through MiXCR, listing each CDR3 protein once. Of about 1,400 distinct CDR3 sequences in the sample, about 20% were seen once. The time point was: sample taken at primary tumor resection. Untreated early-stage non-small cell lung cancer patients, fewer than 85 in total, were the donors. Whole RNA came from tumor, nontumor lung or frozen PBMC and was sequenced without being sorted. The CDR3 has 16 residues. Trimming removed 1 base from V and 4 bases from J, with 14 bases in between. Germline V CDR1 and CDR2: LGHNA, YNFKEQ. General study points: Tumor mutation counts were tracked by expanded intratumoral alpha and beta TCR counts.

This clonotype was seen just once. Its antigen is unknown. This beta chain lies outside the target of a library built for alpha chains; its clone size means little. The sample consisted of lung tumor tissue, taken at surgery. The V and J genes are TRBV4-2 and TRBJ2-1; TRBD2 is a possible D gene (5 bases). This TCR was sampled from a male donor with early-stage non-small cell lung cancer. CDR3 sequence (DNA): TGTGCCAGCAGCCAAGTGAATCCGGGAACGTACAATGAGCAGTTCTTC. Its translation: CASSQVNPGTYNEQFF.